This TCR beta chain was found in a study of regulatory T cells in long-lasting Graves disease. Study in general: Newly diagnosed Graves' patients had under 3 months of antithyroid drugs.

V was clipped by 5 bases and J by 1 base; unmatched bases: 9. The CDR3 length is 16 residues. Germline-derived CDR1 and CDR2 are ENHRY and SYGVKD. Time point here: newly diagnosed GD, antithyroid drugs for less than 3 months. Following extraction of RNA from PBMCs, that RNA was used to make the TCR library. Recruitment took place at an endocrinology department in Xi'an, China. This clonotype was seen ten or more times. In building TCR beta libraries, iRepertoire HTBI primers were used together with Arm-PCR of CDR3 regions. From the multiplex PCR reads, TCRdb called clonotypes with MiXCR, one entry per CDR3 protein. The data show approximately 300,000 distinct CDR3 sequences, 15% to 20% seen once.

The chain uses TRBV10-3 and TRBJ2-5, with 8 bases matching TRBD1. This receptor was obtained from a female donor with Graves disease. The input for sequencing was peripheral blood mononuclear cells (PBMCs), taken at new diagnosis, from a patient treated with antithyroid drugs. CDR3 DNA: TGTGCCATCAGTCTAACCGGGACAGGCCGCCAAGAGACCCAGTACTTC. Protein product: CAISLTGTGRQETQYF.